This entry lists 28 T cell receptor beta chains sequenced from one sample in a study of OX40 agonist ivuxolimab in advanced cancers. Only in-frame clones appear in the TCRdb table, and some are missing; sequencing was by immunoSEQ multiplex PCR. The sample yields fewer than 70,000 clones, more than 65% seen once. Source: CD4+ or CD8+ T cells sorted from blood, taken in a trial of the OX40 agonist ivuxolimab. These receptors came from an adult with an advanced solid tumor such as melanoma, head and neck, liver or kidney cancer.

The rearrangement links TRBV19 to TRBJ2-3; TRBD2 matches 7 bases. The V segment lost 6 bases and the J segment 6 bases; nucleotides outside the gene matches: 12. The CDR3 length is 15 residues. Germline V gives CDR1 LNHDA, CDR2 SQIVND (reference sequence). CDR3 DNA: TGTGCCAGTAGCCGGCGGGGGACTCCTGAGGATACGCAGTATTTT. This codes for CASSRRGTPEDTQYF. Supplemented by reference TRBV19 and TRBJ2-3, the full variable domain reads DGGITQSPKYLFRKEGQNVTLSCEQNLNHDAMYWYRQDPGQGLRLIYYSQIVNDFQKGDIAEGYSVSREKKESFPLTVTSAQKNPTAFYLCASSRRGTPEDTQYFGPGTRLTVL.

A few counts support this clone. This chain links TRBV6-1 with TRBJ1-1, with D tentatively TRBD1 (5 bases). V dropped 4 bases and J dropped 1 base, with 10 bases sitting between them. CDR3 length: 14 amino acids. CDR1 MNHNS and CDR2 SASEGT come from the germline V gene. CDR3 loop: CASSVRQSNTEAFF. CDR3 coding DNA: TGTGCCAGCAGTGTTAGACAGTCGAACACTGAAGCTTTCTTT.

V usage is TRBV29-1 and J usage is TRBJ2-3; D uncertain. The ends were cut back, 4 bases at V and 2 bases at J, with 4 bases in the middle. CDR3 length: 11 residues. The germline V gene has CDR1 SQVTM and CDR2 ANQGSEA. CDR3 protein: CSVAFTDTQYF. The CDR3 DNA is TGCAGCGTTGCCTTCACAGATACGCAGTATTTT.

The rearrangement joins TRBV27 to TRBJ2-3; TRBD2 matches at 16 bases. Per germline, CDR1 MNHEY and CDR2 SMNVEV (reference sequence). This CDR3 is 23 amino acids long. The V and J ends lost 4 bases and 0 bases, in that order; junction bases with no gene match: 19. The CDR3 protein is CASSSGTSGRVPLRATSTDTQYF. CDR3 sequence (DNA): TGTGCCAGCAGTTCGGGGACTAGCGGGAGGGTCCCCTTGCGAGCCACTAGCACAGATACGCAGTATTTT.

The chain employs TRBV6-1 and TRBJ1-3; 9 positions agree with TRBD1. Per the germline V gene, CDR1 is MNHNS and CDR2 is SASEGT. The J segment lost 5 bases and the V segment lost 4 bases, leaving 9 bases of the junction unmatched. This CDR3 comprises 16 residues. The CDR3 sequence: CASSGAWTGDRNTIYF. The CDR3, as DNA: TGTGCCAGCAGTGGGGCGTGGACAGGGGACAGAAACACCATATATTTT.

The genes are TRBV7-2 and TRBJ2-1; 9 bases fit TRBD2. The germline gives CDR1 SGHTA, CDR2 FQGNSA. The CDR3 has 15 amino acids. V shed 4 bases, J shed 8 bases, and the junction held 9 bases outside the gene matches. CDR3 sequence: CASSSRAGGIHEQFF. The CDR3 region has the DNA TGTGCCAGCAGCTCCCGGGCGGGGGGGATACATGAGCAGTTCTTC. The whole variable domain, remainder taken from reference TRBV7-2 and TRBJ2-1, is GAGVSQSPSNKVTEKGKDVELRCDPISGHTALYWYRQSLGQGLEFLIYFQGNSAPDKSGLPSDRFSAERTGGSVSTLTIQRTQQEDSAVYLCASSSRAGGIHEQFFGPGTRLTVL.

This chain links TRBV4-3 with TRBJ2-5; possibly TRBD2 for D (6 bases). Germline V gene data show CDR1 as LGHNA and CDR2 as YSLEER. With 0 bases removed from V and 2 bases from J, the gap between germline ends came to 13 bases. The CDR3 length is 16 residues. The CDR3 loop is CASSQEWGLGQETQYF. CDR3 nucleotide sequence: TGCGCCAGCAGCCAAGAATGGGGACTCGGGCAAGAGACCCAGTACTTC.

The rearrangement links TRBV6-1 to TRBJ2-7, with D maybe TRBD2 (6 bases). Looked up from germline, CDR1 is MNHNS and CDR2 is SASEGT. Trimming stripped 4 bases from V and 4 bases from J, with 11 bases between. The length of the CDR3 is 13 residues. The CDR3 DNA follows: TGTGCCAGCAGTGCGGCGGGACGGTACGAGCAGTACTTC. As protein: CASSAAGRYEQYF.

This clone was detected a few times. J is TRBJ1-1 and V is TRBV11-3, with D unresolved. Trimming left V 3 bases short and J 1 base short, with 9 bases between. The CDR3 length is 14 residues. Germline assignment: CDR1 SGHNT and CDR2 YENEEA. The CDR3 coding sequence is TGTGCCAGCAGCTTCGGACGTTCGAACACTGAAGCTTTCTTT. It codes for CASSFGRSNTEAFF. Combining the CDR3 with reference TRBV11-3 and TRBJ1-1 gives the whole variable domain EAGVVQSPRYKIIEKKQPVAFWCNPISGHNTLYWYLQNLGQGPELLIRYENEEAVDDSQLPKDRFSAERLKGVDSTLKIQPAELGDSAVYLCASSFGRSNTEAFFGQGTRLTVV.

This clone has more than one count but fewer than ten. V is TRBV6-5 and J is TRBJ2-3; D is unclear. Germline lookup yields CDR1 MNHEY and CDR2 SVGAGI. V was trimmed by 0 bases and J by 5 bases, leaving 12 bases between them. The CDR3 is 15 residues long. The CDR3 DNA follows: TGTGCCAGCAGTTACTCGAGGTACCGCAGAGATACGCAGTATTTT. This encodes CASSYSRYRRDTQYF.

The chain carries TRBV5-1 and TRBJ2-1; D is tentatively TRBD1 or TRBD2 (5 bases each). In germline, CDR1 is SGHRS, CDR2 YFSETQ. V was trimmed by 1 base and J by 5 bases, leaving 13 bases between them. The CDR3 sequence is 15 residues long. CDR3 nucleotides: TGCGCCAGCAGCTTGAGGGTAGTGGGGGACAATGAGCAGTTCTTC. It translates to CASSLRVVGDNEQFF.

V usage is TRBV6-5 and J usage is TRBJ2-7; D not certain. There are 11 residues in the CDR3. Germline CDR1 MNHEY, CDR2 SVGAGI. The V gene lost 10 bases and the J gene lost 0 bases, with 7 bases spanning the gap. DNA of the CDR3: TGTGCCACCGGTAGCTCCTACGAGCAGTACTTC. It codes for CATGSSYEQYF.

The chain is built from TRBV29-1 and TRBJ2-7; D is ambiguous. V was clipped by 4 bases and J by 6 bases, with 7 bases between them. Germline CDR1 and CDR2: SQVTM and ANQGSEA. There are 10 residues in the CDR3. The CDR3, as DNA: TGCAGCGTTGGTCACAGCGAGCAGTACTTC. This codes for CSVGHSEQYF.

The rearrangement uses TRBV6-1 and TRBJ1-4, with TRBD1 identical over 7 bases. Trimming removed 6 bases from V and 5 bases from J; junction bases left unmatched: 6. CDR3 size: 14 residues. From germline, CDR1 is MNHNS and CDR2 SASEGT. CDR3 sequence: CASRPGTVNEKLFF. CDR3 bases: TGTGCCAGCAGACCCGGGACAGTGAATGAAAAACTGTTTTTT.

In its sample, this clone was seen once. V gene TRBV7-6 combines with J gene TRBJ1-3, with TRBD1 matching 9 bases. Trimming took 0 bases from V and 4 from J; bases not matched to a gene: 4. Germline V gene data show CDR1 as SGHVS and CDR2 as FNYEAQ. The CDR3 consists of 16 residues. CDR3 region: CASSLAYRGQGNTIYF. The CDR3 bases are TGTGCCAGCAGCTTAGCCTACAGGGGGCAAGGAAACACCATATATTTT.

This clone was counted once. The chain couples TRBV5-1 to TRBJ2-1; TRBD1 might be the D (6 bases). This CDR3 region has 16 residues. The ends were cut back, 0 bases at V and 1 base at J, with 11 bases in the middle. Per the germline V gene, CDR1 is SGHRS and CDR2 is YFSETQ. The chain's CDR3 is CASSLATGASYNEQFF. The CDR3 DNA reads as TGCGCCAGCAGCTTGGCGACAGGCGCTTCCTACAATGAGCAGTTCTTC.

The J gene is TRBJ2-1, the V gene TRBV2; D ambiguous. This CDR3 is built from 13 residues. V lost 7 bases to trimming and J lost 0 bases, with 7 bases between them. Germline values: CDR1 SNHLY, CDR2 FYNNEI. CDR3 DNA: TGTGCCAGCACAATAGGCTCCTACAATGAGCAGTTCTTC. This codes for CASTIGSYNEQFF.

The chain has TRBV18 and TRBJ1-4; D might be TRBD1 (6 bases). CDR1 is KGHSH, CDR2 LQKENI, per germline. CDR3 length equals 13 residues. V dropped 5 bases and J dropped 4 bases, with 8 bases sitting between them. The CDR3: CASSWDNNEKLFF. As DNA, the CDR3 is TGTGCCAGCTCATGGGACAATAATGAAAAACTGTTTTTT.

The chain has TRBV10-3 and TRBJ2-5; 7 positions match TRBD2. With V trimmed by 8 bases and J by 5 bases, 8 bases remained unmatched. CDR1 and CDR2 (germline): ENHRY, SYGVKD. This CDR3 contains 13 residues. The CDR3 sequence: CAIGGGIGETQYF. The CDR3 DNA sequence: TGTGCCATCGGCGGGGGAATTGGGGAGACCCAGTACTTC.

This clone was seen just once. The chain carries TRBV7-2 and TRBJ1-2; 7 bases map to TRBD1. V was clipped by 0 bases and J by 6 bases; unmatched bases: 7. The germline gives CDR1 SGHTA, CDR2 FQGNSA. CDR3 length: 15 amino acids. In DNA form, the CDR3 reads TGTGCCAGCAGCTTAGCGGGGCGACAGGGCGATGGCTACACCTTC. As protein: CASSLAGRQGDGYTF.

The CDR3 is CAGQGDRGDTQYF. The DNA of the CDR3 is TGTGCCGGCCAGGGAGACAGGGGCGATACGCAGTATTTT. This chain connects TRBV2 to TRBJ2-3, with 8 bases matching TRBD1. The CDR3 has 13 amino acids. Germline V gene lookup returns CDR1 SNHLY and CDR2 FYNNEI. With V trimmed by 11 bases and J by 6 bases, 10 bases remained unmatched.

This clone was observed a few times. The chain uses TRBV6-6 and TRBJ1-2, with a weak D call TRBD1 (5 bases). Germline values: CDR1 MNHNY, CDR2 SVGAGI (reference sequence). V was pared by 5 bases and J by 0 bases, with 10 bases between. The CDR3 has 14 residues. The CDR3 loop is CASSKKQANYGYTF. CDR3 sequence (DNA): TGTGCCAGCAGTAAAAAACAGGCTAACTATGGCTACACCTTC.

The chain couples TRBV28 to TRBJ2-7; D is possibly TRBD1 (6 bases). Per germline, CDR1 MDHEN and CDR2 SYDVKM. V was clipped by 7 bases and J by 5 bases, with 21 bases between them. This CDR3 region has 15 residues. The CDR3 DNA follows: TGTGCCAGCAAAGGCAGTTTAACAGGGCGGGACGAGCAGTACTTC. Amino acids: CASKGSLTGRDEQYF.

V is TRBV4-1 and J is TRBJ1-3; perhaps TRBD1 as D (6 bases). The V gene lost 0 bases and the J gene lost 6 bases, with 21 bases spanning the gap. This CDR3 has 18 amino acids. Germline assignment: CDR1 MGHRA and CDR2 YSYEKL. For the CDR3, the DNA is TGCGCCAGCAGCCAAGATCCGGCAAGAGCCAGGGGAGAAAACACCATATATTTT. Translation gives CASSQDPARARGENTIYF.

This clone came up a few times. The chain uses TRBV4-3 and TRBJ2-5; TRBD2 matches 12 bases. The CDR3 consists of 17 residues. V gave up 4 bases and J gave up 5 bases; unmatched junction bases: 11. Per germline, CDR1 LGHNA and CDR2 YSLEER. CDR3 sequence reads: CASSRKGAGTSGETQYF. Written as DNA, the CDR3 is TGCGCCAGCAGCCGTAAAGGAGCCGGGACTAGCGGGGAGACCCAGTACTTC.

The chain employs TRBV11-2 and TRBJ1-1; D is unresolved. CDR3 size: 12 residues. Germline V gene data show CDR1 as SGHAT and CDR2 as FQNNGV. Deletions cut 1 base from V and 5 bases from J, with 5 bases between. CDR3 bases: TGTGCCAGCAGCTTAGGCCAGACTGAAGCTTTCTTT. It is translated as CASSLGQTEAFF.

The rearrangement uses TRBV6-1 and TRBJ1-2; D is unresolved. CDR3 length equals 12 residues. Deletions cut 6 bases from V and 2 bases from J, with 7 bases between. Germline V gene sequence: CDR1 MNHNS, CDR2 SASEGT. The CDR3 loop is CASRMGNYGYTF. DNA for the CDR3: TGTGCCAGCAGGATGGGAAACTATGGCTACACCTTC.

The V call is TRBV19, the J call TRBJ1-2, with 11 positions matching TRBD1. The trim removed 7 bases at V and 8 bases at J, leaving 9 bases unmatched. Germline V lookup: CDR1 LNHDA, CDR2 SQIVND (reference sequence). This CDR3 has 14 residues. The CDR3 reads CASTPRDRGTGYTF. The CDR3 region has the DNA TGTGCCAGTACCCCCCGGGACAGGGGGACCGGCTACACCTTC.